Listed below are T cell receptor beta chains from one sample, sequenced in a study of identical twins. Using its own MiXCR run on the 5' RACE reads, TCRdb lists one record per CDR3 protein. The table lists around 1.7 million distinct CDR3 sequences, less than 35% of them singletons, with about 0.3% in the top ten. The sample consisted of cord blood. Every receptor here comes from a newborn girl in good health. CDR3s include the opening cysteine and the closing phenylalanine or tryptophan. The D gene is left open where the match is weak. The size field is filled for only some rows; it gives once, few, many or a size class.

CDR3: CASSAGLAGGPLYNEQFF; size: few; D: TRBD2; length: 18; J: TRBJ2-1; V: TRBV5-1
CDR3: CVSSYSRGEGYTF; size: .; D: .; length: 13; J: TRBJ1-2; V: TRBV6-6
CDR3: CATSQTGYGYTF; size: many; D: .; length: 12; J: TRBJ1-2; V: TRBV6-1
CDR3: CASSKVRECSYNEQFF; size: few; D: .; length: 16; J: TRBJ2-1; V: TRBV21-1
CDR3: CSVLDPDRANYGYTF; size: .; D: .; length: 15; J: TRBJ1-2; V: TRBV20-1
CDR3: CSARGGLAVTDTQYF; size: few; D: TRBD2; length: 15; J: TRBJ2-3; V: TRBV20-1
CDR3: CSARSRDRDNYGYTF; size: .; D: TRBD1; length: 15; J: TRBJ1-2; V: TRBV20-1
CDR3: CASSETAYNSPLHF; size: .; D: .; length: 14; J: TRBJ1-6; V: TRBV2
CDR3: CASSNSGLETQYF; size: few; D: .; length: 13; J: .; V: TRBV19
CDR3: CASSPTRYGNEQFF; size: .; D: .; length: 14; J: TRBJ2-1; V: TRBV5-4
CDR3: CASSYLGGSNQPQHF; size: .; D: .; length: 15; J: TRBJ1-5; V: TRBV6-9
CDR3: CASSPRQGMQPQHF; size: .; D: TRBD1; length: 14; J: TRBJ1-5; V: TRBV5-1
CDR3: CASSIGGVYNEQFF; size: .; D: TRBD2; length: 14; J: TRBJ2-1; V: TRBV5-1
CDR3: CASSEGAGASTDTQYF; size: few; D: .; length: 16; J: TRBJ2-3; V: TRBV2
CDR3: CASSQEGGANEKLFF; size: few; D: .; length: 15; J: TRBJ1-4; V: TRBV4-2
CDR3: CAIRYNEQYF; size: once; D: .; length: 10; J: TRBJ2-7; V: TRBV25-1
CDR3: CASSGLTGELFF; size: .; D: .; length: 12; J: TRBJ2-2; V: TRBV2
CDR3: CASSLIAPDNEQFF; size: few; D: .; length: 14; J: TRBJ2-1; V: TRBV7-9
CDR3: CASSSSFVYGELFF; size: .; D: .; length: 14; J: TRBJ2-2; V: TRBV13
CDR3: CAGLGGTTDTQYF; size: .; D: .; length: 13; J: TRBJ2-3; V: TRBV30
CDR3: CASSLLPGNPSNYGYTF; size: .; D: .; length: 17; J: TRBJ1-2; V: TRBV27
CDR3: CASSLPASGELFF; size: .; D: .; length: 13; J: TRBJ2-2; V: TRBV5-1
CDR3: CASTLNPRTGVQYF; size: many; D: TRBD1; length: 14; J: TRBJ2-4; V: TRBV12-3/TRBV12-4
CDR3: CASSLGGLLYNEQFF; size: many; D: .; length: 15; J: TRBJ2-1; V: TRBV5-1
CDR3: CASSKTPRGLASRSYNEQFF; size: few; D: TRBD2; length: 20; J: TRBJ2-1; V: TRBV5-1
CDR3: CASSELGNRGQNTEAFF; size: few; D: TRBD1; length: 17; J: TRBJ1-1; V: TRBV2
CDR3: CASSYRYSGANVLTF; size: few; D: .; length: 15; J: TRBJ2-6; V: TRBV6-2/TRBV6-3
CDR3: CASSGLGLLRDPSGEQYF; size: .; D: .; length: 18; J: TRBJ2-5; V: TRBV2
CDR3: CASSMVDRGLGYTF; size: .; D: TRBD1; length: 14; J: TRBJ1-2; V: TRBV19
CDR3: CASSPLGAAETQYF; size: .; D: .; length: 14; J: TRBJ2-5; V: TRBV12-3/TRBV12-4
CDR3: CASSLTASGYGYTF; size: few; D: .; length: 14; J: TRBJ1-2; V: TRBV27
CDR3: CASRGIGNEKLFF; size: .; D: .; length: 13; J: TRBJ1-4; V: TRBV7-2
CDR3: CASIGSGGDRTDTQYF; size: .; D: TRBD2; length: 16; J: TRBJ2-3; V: TRBV10-2
CDR3: CATSDNRGNPDTQYF; size: .; D: TRBD1; length: 15; J: TRBJ2-3; V: TRBV24-1
CDR3: CASGFGLAGGQTYNEQFF; size: .; D: TRBD2; length: 18; J: TRBJ2-1; V: TRBV5-6
CDR3: CASSVGDRGPNSPLHF; size: once; D: TRBD1; length: 16; J: TRBJ1-6; V: TRBV9
CDR3: CAMVGAGELFF; size: .; D: .; length: 11; J: TRBJ2-2; V: TRBV10-3
CDR3: CSARTDRDSNQPQHF; size: .; D: .; length: 15; J: TRBJ1-5; V: TRBV20-1
CDR3: CASSLGGMGDEQYF; size: .; D: .; length: 14; J: TRBJ2-5; V: TRBV11-2
CDR3: CASSPRGSGYTF; size: many; D: .; length: 12; J: TRBJ1-2; V: TRBV6-1
CDR3: CASSDVGASNQPQHF; size: few; D: .; length: 15; J: TRBJ1-5; V: TRBV25-1